The sequence of this TCR beta chain was determined in a study of blood T cell repertoires in COVID-19. Study in general: Italy, Spain and the United States were the sources of the convalescent and acute COVID-19 samples. Sources were T cells, B-cell-depleted T cells, or PBMCs; the material itself was cDNA or gDNA.

In germline, CDR1 is KGHDR, CDR2 SFDVKD. The CDR3 sequence is 13 residues long. As for this clone: One end of the junction is discordant with germline, which a read error may explain.

Per the authors' pipeline: Estimated nucleated cell counts came from reference gene primer amplification. Here immunoSEQ multiplex PCR was the method, and the copy in TCRdb shows in-frame clones only, minus some. The V and J calls and clone size come from that table; D and trimming were worked out from the DNA. The table has approximately 230,000 clones, just over 85% seen once. The chain is built from TRBV24-1 and TRBJ1-1, with D tentatively TRBD1 (6 bases). The specimen sequenced was peripheral blood. This receptor was taken from a man older than 75 with acute or convalescent COVID-19. The CDR3 coding sequence is TGTGCCACCAGTGACCTGACAGGCGCCGAGGTTCGGTTT. Encoded protein: CATSDLTGAEVRF.